This entry lists 27 T cell receptor beta chains sequenced from one sample in a study of blood T cell repertoires in COVID-19. TCRdb keeps only in-frame clones here, not all; method: immunoSEQ multiplex PCR. The table has about 140,000 clones, 76% seen once. The sample was peripheral blood. The source of these receptors is an elderly woman with active or convalescent COVID-19.

The chain carries TRBV11-2 and TRBJ2-3, with TRBD2 matching over 9 bases. Germline CDR1 and CDR2: SGHAT and FQNNGV. This CDR3 region has 18 residues. V lost 4 bases to trimming and J lost 2 bases; unmatched junction nucleotides: 13. The CDR3 loop is CASSSPGRGGFYTDTQYF. CDR3 sequence (DNA): TGTGCCAGCAGCTCACCGGGGCGGGGGGGCTTCTACACAGATACGCAGTATTTT.

This clone is a singleton in its sample. The V gene is TRBV27, the J gene TRBJ2-1; D is unclear. The V end lost 8 bases, the J end lost 0 bases, and 11 bases lay between the germline ends. Germline V CDR1 and CDR2: MNHEY, SMNVEV (reference sequence). The CDR3 consists of 14 residues. CDR3 region: CASQRTGSYNEQFF. In nucleotides, the CDR3 is TGTGCCAGCCAAAGAACCGGCTCCTACAATGAGCAGTTCTTC.

This clone was counted only a few times. This chain links TRBV6-1 with TRBJ2-5; D possibly corresponds to TRBD2 (6 bases). Trimming pared 3 bases from V and 5 bases from J, leaving 25 bases between. Germline V gives CDR1 MNHNS, CDR2 SASEGT. This CDR3 is built from 18 residues. The CDR3 DNA sequence: TGTGCCAGCAGTGACCTATTGACGGGGACTGCGAGTAGGGAGACCCAGTACTTC. It codes for CASSDLLTGTASRETQYF.

The chain combines TRBV6-5 with TRBJ2-2; no definite D call. CDR1 is MNHEY and CDR2 is SVGAGI in the germline V gene. V dropped 2 bases and J dropped 6 bases, with 16 bases sitting between them. This CDR3 has 16 amino acids. DNA of the CDR3: TGTGCCAGCAGTTACGCAAAGACTTTCAGCGCCGGGGAGCTGTTTTTT. It codes for CASSYAKTFSAGELFF.

The sample holds a few counts of this clone. The chain has TRBV5-6 and TRBJ2-7; D perhaps matches TRBD1 (5 bases). The CDR3 runs 11 residues. Germline V CDR1 and CDR2: SGHDT, YYEEEE. Between the trimmed V and J ends, which lost 3 bases and 6 bases, there was a span of 7 bases. CDR3 region: CASSSGSEQYF. As DNA, the CDR3 is TGTGCCAGCAGCTCAGGGTCCGAGCAGTACTTC.

The J gene is TRBJ2-3, the V gene TRBV11-2; 13 bases fit TRBD2. This CDR3 is built from 17 residues. Germline V gene lookup returns CDR1 SGHAT and CDR2 FQNNGV. J gave up 5 bases and V 0 bases, and 5 bases lay outside the gene matches. For the CDR3, the DNA is TGTGCCAGCAGCTTAGATGGGACTAGCGGGGTTAAAGATACGCAGTATTTT. Its protein product is CASSLDGTSGVKDTQYF.

The V call is TRBV18, the J call TRBJ2-7, with a possible D match to TRBD2 (6 bases). Germline V gene lookup returns CDR1 KGHSH and CDR2 LQKENI. This CDR3 has 14 amino acids. Trimming took 3 bases from V and 0 from J, leaving 9 bases between them. CDR3 coding DNA: TGTGCCAGCTCACCCGGAGGGCCCTCCTACGAGCAGTACTTC. Translated, it gives CASSPGGPSYEQYF.

This chain uses TRBV19 with TRBJ2-1; 7 bases map to TRBD1. J was trimmed by 0 bases and V by 4 bases; bases with no gene match: 6. The V gene's germline CDR1 is LNHDA and CDR2 SQIVND (reference sequence). The CDR3 spans 16 residues. CDR3 sequence reads: CASSTRTGDSYNEQFF. CDR3 sequence (DNA): TGTGCCAGTAGTACCAGGACAGGCGACTCCTACAATGAGCAGTTCTTC.

The chain has TRBV7-2 and TRBJ2-7; D not certain. V was trimmed by 5 bases and J by 2 bases, leaving 13 bases between them. CDR1 is SGHTA and CDR2 is FQGNSA in the germline V gene. This CDR3 spans 14 amino acids. The CDR3 nucleotides are TGTGCCAGCAGCCAGGCACCATATACCTACGAGCAGTACTTC. Protein product: CASSQAPYTYEQYF.

This clone was seen more than once but under ten times. The chain has TRBV18 and TRBJ2-1; 7 positions agree with TRBD1. The CDR3 loop spans 15 amino acids. The germline CDR1 and CDR2 sequences are KGHSH and LQKENI. V shed 8 bases and J 5 bases; nucleotides not matched to a gene: 12. This CDR3 is CASKPGQTRHNEQFF. The DNA for the CDR3 is TGTGCCAGCAAACCGGGACAGACCCGCCACAATGAGCAGTTCTTC.

The chain's CDR3 is CASSLGSGATGELFF. The CDR3 nucleotides read TGCGCCAGCAGCTTGGGTAGCGGGGCCACCGGGGAGCTGTTTTTT. This chain links TRBV5-1 with TRBJ2-2, with 8 bases lining up with TRBD2. The J segment lost 4 bases and the V segment lost 0 bases, leaving 2 bases of the junction unmatched. The CDR3 is 15 amino acids. From germline, CDR1 is SGHRS and CDR2 YFSETQ.

V gene TRBV5-4 combines with J gene TRBJ2-5; TRBD2 matches 9 bases. Germline assignment: CDR1 SGHNT and CDR2 YYREEE (reference sequence). The V gene end was trimmed by 9 bases and the J gene end by 2 bases; junction bases not matched to a gene: 11. The CDR3 length is 15 residues. The CDR3 nucleotides read TGTGCCACCCACCCTAGCGGGGCCCCACAAGAGACCCAGTACTTC. The encoded protein is CATHPSGAPQETQYF.

V usage is TRBV6-5 and J usage is TRBJ1-1; 10 bases match TRBD1. V gave up 6 bases and J gave up 3 bases; unmatched junction bases: 7. Germline V gene data show CDR1 as MNHEY and CDR2 as SVGAGI. The CDR3 consists of 15 residues. DNA of the CDR3: TGTGCCAGCAGCCGAAGGGACAGGGGATACACTGAAGCTTTCTTT. Translating it yields CASSRRDRGYTEAFF.

The gene calls are TRBV9 and TRBJ1-4; 9 nucleotides match TRBD1. Unmatched junction bases numbered 11, after V lost 3 bases and J lost 8 bases. The CDR3 is 16 amino acids. The germline V gene has CDR1 SGDLS and CDR2 YYNGEE. The CDR3 sequence is CASSAATGGLFEKLFF. In nucleotides, the CDR3 is TGTGCCAGCAGCGCGGCGACAGGGGGGTTATTCGAAAAACTGTTTTTT. Full variable domain (rest looked up from reference TRBV9 and TRBJ1-4): DSGVTQTPKHLITATGQRVTLRCSPRSGDLSVYWYQQSLDQGLQFLIQYYNGEERAKGNILERFSAQQFPDLHSELNLSSLELGDSALYFCASSAATGGLFEKLFFGSGTQLSVL.

The chain is built from TRBV28 and TRBJ1-5; TRBD1 might be the D (6 bases). This CDR3 spans 14 amino acids. Trimming cost V 5 bases and J 2 bases, with 10 bases left between them. The germline CDR1 and CDR2 sequences are MDHEN and SYDVKM. Here the CDR3 DNA reads TGTGCCAGCAGTAATCGACAGGGCAATCAGCCCCAGCATTTT. It is translated as CASSNRQGNQPQHF.

The rearrangement uses TRBV5-4 and TRBJ1-1; 12 nucleotides agree with TRBD1. This CDR3 spans 17 amino acids. The germline V gene encodes CDR1 SGHNT and CDR2 YYREEE (reference sequence). V gave up 4 bases and J gave up 1 base; unmatched junction bases: 8. The CDR3 is CASSTPGQGARNTEAFF. CDR3 nucleotides: TGTGCCAGCAGCACTCCGGGACAGGGGGCGCGGAACACTGAAGCTTTCTTT.

The V call is TRBV5-4, the J call TRBJ1-6; 7 bases are a match to TRBD1. This CDR3 is built from 14 residues. The germline gives CDR1 SGHNT, CDR2 YYREEE (reference sequence). V lost 3 bases, J lost 7 bases, and 4 bases stayed unmatched. The CDR3, as DNA: TGTGCCAGCAGCTCCACGGGACAGAATTCACCCCTCCACTTT. Its translation: CASSSTGQNSPLHF.

This clone was recorded once. The chain joins TRBV11-2 to TRBJ1-1, with TRBD1 matching 9 bases. Germline V gives CDR1 SGHAT, CDR2 FQNNGV. CDR3 length: 14 amino acids. The J segment lost 5 bases and the V segment lost 5 bases, leaving 6 bases of the junction unmatched. CDR3 protein: CASSGRQGGTEAFF. The CDR3 DNA reads TGTGCCAGCAGCGGCCGACAGGGGGGTACTGAAGCTTTCTTT.

This chain's CDR3 is CASSVTGGYQPQHF. The CDR3 coding sequence is TGTGCCAGCAGTGTCACAGGGGGATATCAGCCCCAGCATTTT. The chain uses TRBV2 and TRBJ1-5, with 8 bases identical to TRBD1. Trimming cost V 4 bases and J 5 bases; bases outside gene matches: 4. This CDR3 comprises 14 residues. CDR1 SNHLY and CDR2 FYNNEI come from the germline V gene.

J is TRBJ1-2 and V is TRBV7-9; 8 bases map to TRBD1. Germline CDR1 SEHNR, CDR2 FQNEAQ (reference sequence). The CDR3 has 14 amino acids. Germline trimming cut 5 bases from V and 4 bases from J; bases unmatched to any gene: 6. CDR3 in DNA: TGTGCCAGCAGCCCAACAGGGGGTGGCTATGGCTACACCTTC. Translation gives CASSPTGGGYGYTF.

The V and J genes are TRBV18 and TRBJ1-2; the D gene is possibly TRBD1 (5 bases). This CDR3 region has 16 residues. V lost 3 bases and J 5 bases, leaving 19 bases between the germline ends. Per the germline V gene, CDR1 is KGHSH and CDR2 is LQKENI. CDR3 residues: CASSPQLGAPIYGYTF. CDR3 in DNA: TGTGCCAGCTCACCGCAGTTAGGGGCGCCGATTTATGGCTACACCTTC. Full variable domain (outside the CDR3, taken from reference TRBV18 and TRBJ1-2): NAGVMQNPRHLVRRRGQEARLRCSPMKGHSHVYWYRQLPEEGLKFMVYLQKENIIDESGMPKERFSAEFPKEGPSILRIQQVVRGDSAAYFCASSPQLGAPIYGYTFGSGTRLTVV.

The gene calls are TRBV11-2 and TRBJ2-5; D is possibly TRBD2 (6 bases). CDR3 size: 15 residues. V was shortened by 6 bases and J by 1 base, with 15 bases between the two germline ends. CDR1 and CDR2 from the germline V gene are SGHAT and FQNNGV. In nucleotides, the CDR3 is TGTGCCAGCAGTCGATTCCCGGGACTCCAAGAGACCCAGTACTTC. Encoded protein: CASSRFPGLQETQYF.

In its sample, this clone was seen many times. The genes are TRBV27 and TRBJ1-1, with 8 bases lining up with TRBD1. Germline trimming cut 4 bases from V and 1 base from J; bases unmatched to any gene: 11. Looked up from germline, CDR1 is MNHEY and CDR2 is SMNVEV (reference sequence). The CDR3 contains 17 residues. The CDR3 region is CASSSQIWTGRNTEAFF. The DNA for the CDR3 is TGTGCCAGCAGTTCCCAGATCTGGACAGGGCGGAACACTGAAGCTTTCTTT.

The genes are TRBV9 and TRBJ1-1; the D gene is possibly TRBD1 (5 bases). The V gene lost 3 bases and the J gene lost 0 bases, with 12 bases spanning the gap. The CDR3 runs to 15 residues. Germline CDR1 and CDR2: SGDLS and YYNGEE. CDR3 in amino acids: CASSGGLGVNTEAFF. In nucleotides, the CDR3 is TGTGCCAGCAGCGGCGGCCTAGGGGTGAACACTGAAGCTTTCTTT.

V gene TRBV7-2 combines with J gene TRBJ1-2; possible D gene TRBD1, 6 bases. The CDR3 extends over 14 amino acids. From germline, CDR1 is SGHTA and CDR2 FQGNSA. V dropped 4 bases and J dropped 7 bases, with 16 bases sitting between them. DNA of the CDR3: TGTGCCAGCAGCTCACGACAGGAACCCCTTGGCTACACCTTC. It translates to CASSSRQEPLGYTF.

This chain links TRBV28 with TRBJ2-1; no clear D gene. The germline V gene has CDR1 MDHEN and CDR2 SYDVKM. V was trimmed by 2 bases and J by 0 bases, leaving 5 bases between them. This CDR3 is built from 14 residues. CDR3 loop: CASSLPGSYNEQFF. The CDR3 DNA sequence: TGTGCCAGCAGTTTACCAGGCTCCTACAATGAGCAGTTCTTC.

The chain links TRBV5-1 to TRBJ1-2; 10 bases fit TRBD1. The CDR3 loop spans 15 amino acids. From germline, CDR1 is SGHRS and CDR2 YFSETQ. Trimming took 4 bases from V and 6 from J; bases not matched to a gene: 9. CDR3 sequence: CASSGQTGGGDGYTF. The CDR3 coding sequence is TGCGCCAGCAGCGGGCAGACAGGGGGCGGCGATGGCTACACCTTC.